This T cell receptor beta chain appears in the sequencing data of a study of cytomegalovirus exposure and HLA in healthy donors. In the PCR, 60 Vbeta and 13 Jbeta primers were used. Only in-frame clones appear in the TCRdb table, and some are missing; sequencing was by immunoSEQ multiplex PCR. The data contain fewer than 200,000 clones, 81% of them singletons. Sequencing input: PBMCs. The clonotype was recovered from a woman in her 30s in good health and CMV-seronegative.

Here the CDR3 reads CAISAGTSSRVYEQYF. The DNA of the CDR3 is TGTGCCATCAGCGCCGGGACTAGCTCCAGGGTCTACGAGCAGTACTTC. V is TRBV10-3 and J is TRBJ2-7, with 9 bases lining up with TRBD2. CDR1 and CDR2 (germline): ENHRY, SYGVKD. J was trimmed by 3 bases and V by 6 bases; bases with no gene match: 12. This CDR3 has 16 amino acids.